The clone carrying this T cell receptor (beta chain) has a handful of counts. What it recognizes is unknown. The V gene's germline CDR1 is GTSNPN and CDR2 SVGIG (reference sequence). The CDR3 has 10 amino acids. V was clipped by 2 bases and J by 13 bases, with 6 bases between them. This sample is drawn from a study of vaccination effects on CD4 cells after COVID-19. Notes on the study in general: There was marked clonal contraction among infection- and vaccine-induced clones late after vaccination.

Before sequencing, viral peptide pools were used by the ViraFEST assay to expand antigen-specific CD4+ T cells. Upon completion of around eleven days in culture, CD4+ T cells were isolated. Vaccinated participants had no history of SARS-CoV-2 infection and tested negative for nucleocapsid antibodies. Replacing half the medium with IL-2 medium was done on days 3 and 7. TCRdb keeps only in-frame clones here, not all; method: immunoSEQ multiplex PCR. Counted here are tens of thousands of clones, under 70% occurring once; the ten biggest clones make up 15% to 20%. The sequences come from CD4+ T cells from PBMCs cultured with SARS-CoV-2 spike peptides, collected before COVID-19 vaccination. The chain combines TRBV30 with TRBJ1-6; unclear D gene. The sequence came from a human donor who received a COVID-19 vaccine. CDR3 protein: CAWSKPPLHF. CDR3 nucleotide sequence: TGTGCCTGGAGTAAACCGCCCCTCCACTTT. Looking up the rest from reference TRBV30 and TRBJ1-6 gives the full variable domain: SQTIHQWPATLVQPVGSPLSLECTVEGTSNPNLYWYRQAAGRGLQLLFYSVGIGQISSEVPQNLSASRPQDRQFILSSKKLLLSDSGFYLCAWSKPPLHFGNGTRLTVT.